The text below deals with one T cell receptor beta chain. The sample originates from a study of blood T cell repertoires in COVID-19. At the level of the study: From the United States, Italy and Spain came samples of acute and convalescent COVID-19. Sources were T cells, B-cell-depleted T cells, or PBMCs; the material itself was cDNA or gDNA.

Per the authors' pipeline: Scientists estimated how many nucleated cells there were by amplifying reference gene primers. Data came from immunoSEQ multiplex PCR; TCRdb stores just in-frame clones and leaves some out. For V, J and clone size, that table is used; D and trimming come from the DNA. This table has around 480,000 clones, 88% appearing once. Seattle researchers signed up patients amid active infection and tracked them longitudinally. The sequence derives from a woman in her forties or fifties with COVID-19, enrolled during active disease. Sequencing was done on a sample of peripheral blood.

The CDR3 is CASSRRVENTEAFF. The CDR3 coding sequence is TGTGCCAGTAGTAGGAGGGTGGAGAACACTGAAGCTTTCTTT. The rearrangement links TRBV19 to TRBJ1-1, with no clear D. This CDR3 contains 14 residues. V shed 4 bases and J shed 1 base, with 10 bases lying between them. Per the germline V gene, CDR1 is LNHDA and CDR2 is SQIVND (reference sequence).